This T cell receptor beta chain was retrieved from a study of blood T cell repertoires in COVID-19. At the level of the study: The United States, Italy and Spain provided the acute and convalescent COVID-19 samples.

Within 2 weeks of study entry, exposed participants had contacted a PCR-confirmed or clinician-diagnosed COVID-19 case. Sequencing used immunoSEQ multiplex PCR; TCRdb keeps in-frame clones, though not all of them. Among a few hundred thousand clones, around nine tenths were seen once, and the ten largest hold around 4.5%. CDR1 and CDR2 (germline): SGHNT, YENEEA. V was pared by 5 bases and J by 0 bases, with 17 bases between. The CDR3 consists of 16 residues. The sequence derives from a woman in her 30s who had been exposed to COVID-19. The sequencing sample was made of PBMCs or T cells enriched from blood (not recorded which). This chain uses TRBV11-3 with TRBJ2-7, with unresolved D. CDR3 in DNA: TGTGCCAGCAGCGACATCACGGTTTTACCCTCCTACGAGCAGTACTTC. Translated: CASSDITVLPSYEQYF.